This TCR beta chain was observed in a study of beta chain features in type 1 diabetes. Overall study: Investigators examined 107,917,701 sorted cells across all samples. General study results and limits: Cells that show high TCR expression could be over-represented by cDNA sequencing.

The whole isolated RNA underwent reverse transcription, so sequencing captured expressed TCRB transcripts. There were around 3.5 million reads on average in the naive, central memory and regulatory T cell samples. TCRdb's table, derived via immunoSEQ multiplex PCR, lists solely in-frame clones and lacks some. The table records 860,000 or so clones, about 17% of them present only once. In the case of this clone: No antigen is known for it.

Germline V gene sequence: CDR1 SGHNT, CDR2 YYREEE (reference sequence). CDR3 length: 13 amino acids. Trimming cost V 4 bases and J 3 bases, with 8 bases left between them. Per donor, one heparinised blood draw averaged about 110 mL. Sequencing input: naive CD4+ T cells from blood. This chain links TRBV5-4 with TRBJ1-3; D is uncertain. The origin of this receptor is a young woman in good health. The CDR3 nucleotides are TGTGCCAGCAGCCCGGGTGATGGAAACACCATATATTTT. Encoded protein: CASSPGDGNTIYF.